Listed below are T cell receptor beta chains from one sample, sequenced in a study of blood T cell repertoires in COVID-19. TCRdb's copy holds only in-frame clones and misses some; the assay was immunoSEQ multiplex PCR. The sample has approximately 70,000 clones, about nine tenths seen once; the top ten hold 5.5% to 8.5%. The sequencing sample was made of peripheral blood. The receptor source for this set is a man aged 45-60 years with active COVID-19. Each CDR3 is given with its conserved first and last residue. Fields, in order: D gene, J gene, clone size, V gene, CDR3 protein, CDR3 DNA. D genes are given only for firm matches. Expanded clones are given a class, and other clones once, few, many or no size at all.

TRBD2 | TRBJ2-7 | few | TRBV4-1 | CASSPRVAGPFYEQYF | TGCGCCAGCAGCCCGAGAGTAGCGGGACCCTTCTACGAGCAGTACTTC
NA | TRBJ2-5 | NA | TRBV7-8 | CASSLGRQQETQYF | TGTGCCAGCAGCTTGGGCAGGCAACAAGAGACCCAGTACTTC
TRBD2 | TRBJ2-7 | NA | TRBV28 | CASTRTSGRSEQYF | TGTGCCAGCACCCGGACTAGCGGGAGAAGCGAGCAGTACTTC
NA | TRBJ2-5 | NA | TRBV15 | CATSRDPGGAAETQYF | TGTGCCACCAGCAGAGATCCTGGCGGGGCGGCGGAGACCCAGTACTTC
TRBD1 | TRBJ2-1 | NA | TRBV5-1 | CASSPSGQRYNEQFF | TGCGCCAGCAGCCCCTCGGGACAGAGATACAATGAGCAGTTCTTC
NA | TRBJ1-4 | NA | TRBV5-4 | CASSPLPTTNEKLFF | TGTGCCAGCAGCCCCCTACCCACAACTAATGAAAAACTGTTTTTT
NA | TRBJ2-1 | NA | TRBV7-8 | CASSFDRRSYNEQFF | TGTGCCAGCAGCTTTGACAGACGCTCCTACAATGAGCAGTTCTTC
TRBD1 | TRBJ2-1 | NA | TRBV4-3 | CASSQGTGIGNEQFF | TGCGCCAGCAGCCAAGGGACAGGGATAGGAAATGAGCAGTTCTTC
NA | TRBJ2-7 | NA | TRBV2 | CASSEAQGLGQYF | TGTGCCAGCAGTGAAGCGCAGGGACTCGGGCAGTACTTC
TRBD1 | TRBJ1-1 | NA | TRBV6-2/TRBV6-3 | CASSPFGTGTEAFF | TGTGCCAGCAGCCCCTTCGGGACAGGGACTGAAGCTTTCTTT
TRBD1 | TRBJ1-1 | NA | TRBV19 | CASSPRTTGQQRMNTEAFF | TGTGCCAGTAGTCCCCGAACCACGGGACAGCAGCGTATGAACACTGAAGCTTTCTTT
NA | TRBJ2-7 | NA | TRBV21-1 | CASSESGGRVDEQYF | TGTGCCAGCAGCGAAAGTGGGGGCCGGGTGGACGAGCAGTACTTC
TRBD2 | TRBJ2-5 | NA | TRBV9 | CASSVGWGASGGQETQYF | TGTGCCAGCAGCGTAGGTTGGGGAGCTAGCGGGGGGCAAGAGACCCAGTACTTC
NA | TRBJ1-2 | NA | TRBV24-1 | CATSDPRGADYGYTF | TGTGCCACCAGTGATCCCCGCGGGGCGGACTATGGCTACACCTTC
TRBD1 | TRBJ1-2 | NA | TRBV30 | CAWSGGQNYGYTF | TGTGCCTGGAGTGGGGGACAGAACTATGGCTACACCTTC
NA | TRBJ2-2 | NA | TRBV18 | CASSTTGPNTGELFF | TGTGCCAGCTCAACGACAGGACCTAACACCGGGGAGCTGTTTTTT
NA | TRBJ2-3 | NA | TRBV7-3 | CASSSQGQTSTDTQYF | TGTGCCAGCAGCTCTCAGGGACAAACTAGCACAGATACGCAGTATTTT
TRBD1 | TRBJ2-7 | NA | TRBV28 | CASRSTGGLYEQYF | TGTGCCAGCAGGTCGACAGGGGGACTGTACGAGCAGTACTTC
NA | TRBJ2-7 | NA | TRBV3-1/TRBV3-2 | CASRPEGGDEYEQYF | TGTGCCAGCCGACCCGAAGGGGGTGACGAGTACGAGCAGTACTTC
NA | TRBJ1-1 | NA | TRBV21-1 | CASSPPRGQDTEAFF | TGTGCCAGCAGCCCCCCCAGGGGGCAAGACACTGAAGCTTTCTTT
NA | TRBJ2-7 | NA | TRBV9 | CASSVGDTNYEQYF | TGTGCCAGCAGCGTAGGGGACACAAACTACGAGCAGTACTTC
TRBD1 | TRBJ2-2 | NA | TRBV25-1 | CASGDRAVVDGELFF | TGTGCCAGCGGGGACAGGGCCGTCGTTGACGGGGAGCTGTTTTTT
TRBD1 | TRBJ2-7 | NA | TRBV19 | CASSFTGGAYEQYF | TGTGCCAGTAGCTTTACAGGGGGAGCCTACGAGCAGTACTTC
TRBD2 | TRBJ2-5 | NA | TRBV7-2 | CASSLAGGAQETQYF | TGTGCCAGCAGCTTAGCCGGGGGGGCCCAGGAGACCCAGTACTTC
TRBD1 | TRBJ2-1 | NA | TRBV11-3 | CASSPTGGMYNEQFF | TGTGCCAGCAGCCCGACAGGGGGGATGTACAATGAGCAGTTCTTC
TRBD1 | TRBJ1-4 | NA | TRBV6-5 | CASSYSKDRGEKLFF | TGTGCCAGCAGTTACTCGAAGGACAGGGGTGAAAAACTGTTTTTT
NA | TRBJ1-4 | NA | TRBV7-9 | CASSSGTSLNEKLFF | TGTGCCAGCAGCTCCGGGACATCCTTAAATGAAAAACTGTTTTTT
TRBD2 | TRBJ2-1 | NA | TRBV7-9 | CASSRGSYNEQFF | TGTGCCAGCAGCCGCGGGAGTTACAATGAGCAGTTCTTC
NA | TRBJ1-4 | NA | TRBV5-6 | CASSFDSSYEKLFF | TGTGCCAGCAGCTTCGACAGCTCGTATGAAAAACTGTTTTTT
TRBD2 | TRBJ2-3 | NA | TRBV28 | CASSLPGLAGEDTQYF | TGTGCCAGCAGTTTACCGGGACTAGCGGGAGAAGATACGCAGTATTTT
TRBD1 | TRBJ2-7 | NA | TRBV18 | CASSNGQGDEQYF | TGTGCCAGCTCAAATGGACAGGGGGACGAGCAGTACTTC
TRBD2 | TRBJ2-1 | NA | TRBV6-2/TRBV6-3 | CASSSPREGLAGGDEQFF | TGTGCCAGCAGCTCCCCCCGCGAGGGGCTAGCGGGGGGTGATGAGCAGTTCTTC
NA | TRBJ1-6 | NA | TRBV7-8 | CASRLEGGGYNSPLHF | TGTGCCAGCAGACTAGAGGGCGGTGGATATAATTCACCCCTCCACTTT
NA | TRBJ2-7 | NA | TRBV4-3 | CASSQEKRRPYEQYF | TGCGCCAGCAGCCAGGAGAAGCGACGCCCCTACGAGCAGTACTTC
TRBD1 | TRBJ2-1 | NA | TRBV7-2 | CASSLGRGQYNEQFF | TGTGCCAGCAGCTTAGGCAGGGGGCAATACAATGAGCAGTTCTTC
TRBD1 | TRBJ1-1 | NA | TRBV6-5 | CASSSRTGADTEAFF | TGTGCCAGCAGTTCCCGGACAGGGGCGGACACTGAAGCTTTCTTT
TRBD2 | TRBJ2-3 | NA | TRBV27 | CASSRIPGLAGTSTDTQYF | TGTGCCAGCAGCCGTATTCCGGGACTAGCGGGGACTAGCACAGATACGCAGTATTTT
NA | TRBJ2-6 | NA | TRBV30 | CALGVSSGANVLTF | TGTGCCTTAGGGGTTTCCTCTGGGGCCAACGTCCTGACTTTC
NA | TRBJ1-5 | NA | TRBV7-2 | CASSSQGSNQPQHF | TGTGCCAGCAGCTCACAGGGAAGCAATCAGCCCCAGCATTTT
TRBD1 | TRBJ1-1 | NA | TRBV18 | CASSPLSGGPAKQNTEAFF | TGTGCCAGCTCACCACTTTCAGGGGGCCCCGCAAAACAGAACACTGAAGCTTTCTTT
NA | TRBJ2-5 | NA | TRBV30 | CAWSRGSQETQYF | TGTGCCTGGAGTCGAGGTAGTCAAGAGACCCAGTACTTC
NA | TRBJ2-1 | NA | TRBV12-3/TRBV12-4 | CASSPETGEQFF | TGTGCCAGCAGTCCTGAGACAGGTGAGCAGTTCTTC
TRBD1 | TRBJ1-2 | NA | TRBV2 | CASTQTGVSGYTF | TGTGCCAGCACACAAACAGGGGTGTCTGGCTACACCTTC
NA | TRBJ1-5 | few | TRBV27 | CASSPSEGRHQPQHF | TGTGCCAGCAGCCCCTCGGAGGGAAGGCATCAGCCCCAGCATTTT
NA | TRBJ2-1 | NA | TRBV11-2 | CASSLPRDSYNEQFF | TGTGCCAGCAGCTTACCGCGGGACTCCTACAATGAGCAGTTCTTC
NA | TRBJ2-7 | NA | TRBV28 | CASSFSPLTGEGEQYF | TGTGCCAGCAGTTTTTCCCCCCTTACAGGTGAAGGCGAGCAGTACTTC
TRBD1 | TRBJ1-4 | few | TRBV7-2 | CASSPNRGGEKLFF | TGTGCCAGCAGCCCAAACAGGGGTGGAGAAAAACTGTTTTTT
TRBD1 | TRBJ1-1 | NA | TRBV7-3 | CASSLGSQGQTEAFF | TGTGCCAGCAGCTTAGGTTCACAGGGGCAAACTGAAGCTTTCTTT
TRBD1 | TRBJ1-5 | NA | TRBV24-1 | CATSDRDRGPDQPQHF | TGTGCCACCAGTGATAGGGACAGGGGGCCCGATCAGCCCCAGCATTTT
NA | TRBJ1-2 | NA | TRBV6-5 | CASSRGTLRNGYTF | TGTGCCAGCAGCCGAGGGACTCTTAGGAATGGCTACACCTTC
NA | TRBJ1-3 | NA | TRBV5-1 | CASSAPGGLSSGNTIYF | TGCGCCAGCAGCGCTCCGGGGGGGCTAAGCTCTGGAAACACCATATATTTT
TRBD1 | TRBJ2-3 | NA | TRBV5-6 | CASSLAKGAAQYF | TGTGCCAGCAGCTTGGCAAAGGGGGCCGCGCAGTATTTT